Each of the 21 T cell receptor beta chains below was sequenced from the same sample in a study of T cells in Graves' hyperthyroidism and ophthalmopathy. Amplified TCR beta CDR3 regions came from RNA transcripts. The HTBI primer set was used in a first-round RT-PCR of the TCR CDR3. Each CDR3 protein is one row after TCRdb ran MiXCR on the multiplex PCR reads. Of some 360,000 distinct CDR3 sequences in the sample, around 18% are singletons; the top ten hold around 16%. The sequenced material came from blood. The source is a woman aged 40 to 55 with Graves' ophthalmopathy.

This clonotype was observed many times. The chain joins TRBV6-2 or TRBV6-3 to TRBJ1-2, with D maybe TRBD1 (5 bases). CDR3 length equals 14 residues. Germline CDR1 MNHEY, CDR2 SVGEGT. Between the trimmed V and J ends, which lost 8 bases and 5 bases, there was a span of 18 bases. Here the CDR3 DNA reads TGTGCCAGCTCTTTGACAGTCGGCGCTTATGGCTACACCTTC. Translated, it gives CASSLTVGAYGYTF.

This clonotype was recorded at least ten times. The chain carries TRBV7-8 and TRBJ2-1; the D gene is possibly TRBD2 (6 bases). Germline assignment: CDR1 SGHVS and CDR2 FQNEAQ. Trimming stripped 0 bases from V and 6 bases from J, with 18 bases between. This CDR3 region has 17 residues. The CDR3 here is CASSLASAGIKSNEQFF. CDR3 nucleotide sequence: TGTGCCAGCAGCTTAGCGTCGGCGGGAATTAAAAGCAATGAGCAGTTCTTC. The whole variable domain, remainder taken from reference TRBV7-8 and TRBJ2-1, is GAGVSQSPRYKVAKRGQDVALRCDPISGHVSLFWYQQALGQGPEFLTYFQNEAQLDKSGLPSDRFFAERPEGSVSTLKIQRTQQEDSAVYLCASSLASAGIKSNEQFFGPGTRLTVL.

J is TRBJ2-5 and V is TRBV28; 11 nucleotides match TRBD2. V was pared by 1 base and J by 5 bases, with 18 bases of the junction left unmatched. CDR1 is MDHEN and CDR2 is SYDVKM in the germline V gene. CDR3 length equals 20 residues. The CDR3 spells CASSLYTPGRVAGGLETQYF. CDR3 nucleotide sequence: TGTGCCAGCAGTTTATATACCCCCGGCCGGGTAGCGGGAGGGCTGGAGACCCAGTACTTC. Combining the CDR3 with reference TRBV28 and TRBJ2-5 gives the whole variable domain DVKVTQSSRYLVKRTGEKVFLECVQDMDHENMFWYRQDPGLGLRLIYFSYDVKMKEKGDIPEGYSVSREKKERFSLILESASTNQTSMYLCASSLYTPGRVAGGLETQYFGPGTRLLVL.

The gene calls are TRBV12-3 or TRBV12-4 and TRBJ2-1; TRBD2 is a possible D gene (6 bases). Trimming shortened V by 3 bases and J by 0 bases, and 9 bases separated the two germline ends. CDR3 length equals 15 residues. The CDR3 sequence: CASSLYGSSYNEQFF. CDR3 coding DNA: TGTGCCAGCAGTTTGTACGGGAGCTCCTACAATGAGCAGTTCTTC.

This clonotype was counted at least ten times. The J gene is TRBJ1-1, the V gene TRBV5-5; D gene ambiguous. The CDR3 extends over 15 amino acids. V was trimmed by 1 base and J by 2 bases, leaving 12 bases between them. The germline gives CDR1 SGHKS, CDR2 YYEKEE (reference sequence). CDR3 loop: CASSLMGRVNTEAFF. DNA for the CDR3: TGTGCCAGCAGCTTGATGGGAAGAGTAAACACTGAAGCTTTCTTT.

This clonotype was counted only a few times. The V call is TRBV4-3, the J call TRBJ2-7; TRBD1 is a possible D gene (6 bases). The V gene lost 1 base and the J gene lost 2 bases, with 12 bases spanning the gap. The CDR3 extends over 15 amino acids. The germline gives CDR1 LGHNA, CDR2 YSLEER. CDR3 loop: CASSQGTASTYEQYF. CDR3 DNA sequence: TGCGCCAGCAGCCAAGGGACAGCTTCAACCTACGAGCAGTACTTC.

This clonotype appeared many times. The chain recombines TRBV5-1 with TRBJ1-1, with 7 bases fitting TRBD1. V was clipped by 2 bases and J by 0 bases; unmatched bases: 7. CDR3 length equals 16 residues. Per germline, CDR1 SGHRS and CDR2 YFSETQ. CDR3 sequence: CASSLVTGVLNTEAFF. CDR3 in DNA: TGCGCCAGCAGCTTAGTTACAGGGGTTCTGAACACTGAAGCTTTCTTT.

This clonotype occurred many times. CDR3 protein: CASSRTNYEQYF. CDR3 DNA sequence: TGTGCCAGCAGTAGGACTAACTACGAGCAGTACTTC. The J gene is TRBJ2-7, the V gene TRBV6-1, with D possibly TRBD2 on 6 matching bases. Deletions cut 5 bases from V and 3 bases from J, with 8 bases between. The germline V gene encodes CDR1 MNHNS and CDR2 SASEGT. The CDR3 runs to 12 residues.

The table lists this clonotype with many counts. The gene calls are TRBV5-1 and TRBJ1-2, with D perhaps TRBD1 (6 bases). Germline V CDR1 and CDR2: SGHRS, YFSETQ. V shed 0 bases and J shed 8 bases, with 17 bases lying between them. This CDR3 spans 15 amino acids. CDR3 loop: CASSLDGGLAGGYTF. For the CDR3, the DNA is TGCGCCAGCAGCTTGGATGGGGGGCTAGCAGGAGGCTACACCTTC.

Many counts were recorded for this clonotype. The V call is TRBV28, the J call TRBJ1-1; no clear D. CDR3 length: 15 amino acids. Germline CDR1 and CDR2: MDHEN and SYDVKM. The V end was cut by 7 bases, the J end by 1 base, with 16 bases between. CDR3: CASKAGTDTNTEAFF. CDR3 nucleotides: TGTGCCAGCAAAGCCGGCACCGACACGAACACTGAAGCTTTCTTT.

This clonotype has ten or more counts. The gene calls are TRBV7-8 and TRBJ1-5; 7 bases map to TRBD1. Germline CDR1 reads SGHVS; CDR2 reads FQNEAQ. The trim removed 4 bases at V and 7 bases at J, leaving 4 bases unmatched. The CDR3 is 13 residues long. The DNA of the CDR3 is TGTGCCAGCAGCTGGACAGGTGACCAGCCCCAGCATTTT. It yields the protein CASSWTGDQPQHF.

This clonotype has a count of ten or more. CDR3 DNA sequence: TGTGGATGGGGAACAGGGGGAGTAACCCAGTACTTC. This sequence encodes CGWGTGGVTQYF. This chain connects TRBV2 to TRBJ2-5; 8 bases agree with TRBD1. Germline values: CDR1 SNHLY, CDR2 FYNNEI. This CDR3 is built from 12 residues.

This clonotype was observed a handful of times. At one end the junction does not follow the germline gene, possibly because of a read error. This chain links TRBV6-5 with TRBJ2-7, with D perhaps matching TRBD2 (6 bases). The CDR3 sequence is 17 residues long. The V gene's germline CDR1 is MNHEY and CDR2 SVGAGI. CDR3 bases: TGTGCCAGCAGTTACTCGATGGAGGTAGTGCTTACGGGGGAGCAGTCCTTC. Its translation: CASSYSMEVVLTGEQSF.

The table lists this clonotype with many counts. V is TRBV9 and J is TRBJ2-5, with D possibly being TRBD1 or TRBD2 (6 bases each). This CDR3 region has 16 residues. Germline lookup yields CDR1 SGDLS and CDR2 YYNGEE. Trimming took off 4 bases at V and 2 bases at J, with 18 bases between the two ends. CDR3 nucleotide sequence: TGTGCCAGCAGCTCCGGGGGCCGACAGCCTCAAGAGACCCAGTACTTC. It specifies CASSSGGRQPQETQYF. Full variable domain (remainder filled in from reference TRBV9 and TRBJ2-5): DSGVTQTPKHLITATGQRVTLRCSPRSGDLSVYWYQQSLDQGLQFLIQYYNGEERAKGNILERFSAQQFPDLHSELNLSSLELGDSALYFCASSSGGRQPQETQYFGPGTRLLVL.

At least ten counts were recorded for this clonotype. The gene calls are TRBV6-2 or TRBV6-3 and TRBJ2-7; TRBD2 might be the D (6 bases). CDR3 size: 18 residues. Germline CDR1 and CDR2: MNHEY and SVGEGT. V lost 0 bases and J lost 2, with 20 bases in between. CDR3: CASSYSRRLVSNPYEQYF. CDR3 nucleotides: TGTGCCAGCAGTTACTCCCGGAGACTAGTTTCCAATCCCTACGAGCAGTACTTC.

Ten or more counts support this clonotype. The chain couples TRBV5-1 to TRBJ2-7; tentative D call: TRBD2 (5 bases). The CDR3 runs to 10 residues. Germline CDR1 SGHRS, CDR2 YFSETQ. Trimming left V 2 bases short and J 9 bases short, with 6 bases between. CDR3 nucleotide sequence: TGCGCCAGCAGCTTTGGAGGGCAGTACTTC. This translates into CASSFGGQYF.

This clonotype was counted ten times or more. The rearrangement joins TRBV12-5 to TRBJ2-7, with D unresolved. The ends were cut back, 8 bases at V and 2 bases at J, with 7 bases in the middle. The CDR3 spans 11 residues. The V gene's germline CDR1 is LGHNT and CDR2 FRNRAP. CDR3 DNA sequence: TGTGCTAGTAAGAACGCCTACGAGCAGTACTTC. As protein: CASKNAYEQYF.

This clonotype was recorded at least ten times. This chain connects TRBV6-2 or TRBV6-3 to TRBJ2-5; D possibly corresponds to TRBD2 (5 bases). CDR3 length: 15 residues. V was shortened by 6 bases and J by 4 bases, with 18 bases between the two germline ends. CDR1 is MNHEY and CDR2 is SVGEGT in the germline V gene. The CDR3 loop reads CASSYKPGWLETQYF. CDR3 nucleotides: TGTGCCAGCAGCTACAAACCGGGATGGTTAGAGACCCAGTACTTC.

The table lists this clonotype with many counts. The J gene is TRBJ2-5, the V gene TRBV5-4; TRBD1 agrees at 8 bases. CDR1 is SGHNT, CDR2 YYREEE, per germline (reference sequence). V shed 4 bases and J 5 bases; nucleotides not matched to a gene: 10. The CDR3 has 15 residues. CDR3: CASSPPTGGVETQYF. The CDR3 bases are TGTGCCAGCAGCCCTCCTACAGGGGGAGTCGAGACCCAGTACTTC.

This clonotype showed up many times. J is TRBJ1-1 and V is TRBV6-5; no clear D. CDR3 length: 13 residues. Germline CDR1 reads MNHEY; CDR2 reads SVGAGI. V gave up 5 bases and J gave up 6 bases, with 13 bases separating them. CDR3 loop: CASSLAGRAEAFF. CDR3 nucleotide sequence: TGTGCCAGCAGTCTTGCTGGAAGAGCTGAAGCTTTCTTT.

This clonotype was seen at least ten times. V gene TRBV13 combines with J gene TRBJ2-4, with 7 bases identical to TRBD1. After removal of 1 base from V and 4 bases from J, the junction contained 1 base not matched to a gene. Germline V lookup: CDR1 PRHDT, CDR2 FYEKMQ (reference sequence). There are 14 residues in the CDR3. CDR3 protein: CASSLETGKNIQYF. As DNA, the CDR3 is TGTGCCAGCAGCTTAGAGACAGGGAAAAACATTCAGTACTTC.